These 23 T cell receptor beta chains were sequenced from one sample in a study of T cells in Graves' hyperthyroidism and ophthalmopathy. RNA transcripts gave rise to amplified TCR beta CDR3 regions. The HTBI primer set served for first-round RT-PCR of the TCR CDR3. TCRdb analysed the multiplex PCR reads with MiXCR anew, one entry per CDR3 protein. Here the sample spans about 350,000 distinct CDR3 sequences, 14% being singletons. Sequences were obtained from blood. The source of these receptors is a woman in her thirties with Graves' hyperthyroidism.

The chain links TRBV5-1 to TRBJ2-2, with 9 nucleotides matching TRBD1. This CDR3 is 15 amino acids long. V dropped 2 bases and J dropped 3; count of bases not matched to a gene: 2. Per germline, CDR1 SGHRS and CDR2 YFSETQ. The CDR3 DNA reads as TGCGCCAGCAGCTTAGGGACAGGGTACACCGGGGAGCTGTTTTTT. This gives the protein CASSLGTGYTGELFF.

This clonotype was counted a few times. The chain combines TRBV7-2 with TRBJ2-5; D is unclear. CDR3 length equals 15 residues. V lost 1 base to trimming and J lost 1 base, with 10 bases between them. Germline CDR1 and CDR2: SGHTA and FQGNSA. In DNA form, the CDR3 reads TGTGCCAGCAGCTTAGGGGTTGGTGGCCAAGAGACCCAGTACTTC. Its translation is CASSLGVGGQETQYF.

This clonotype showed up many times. The DNA for the CDR3 is TGTGCCAGCAGTCCCAAATTGGGGGGGATCTCCAAAAACATTCAGTACTTC. Protein product: CASSPKLGGISKNIQYF. The chain links TRBV27 to TRBJ2-4; 7 nucleotides line up with TRBD2. The CDR3 is made up of 17 amino acids. The V gene end was trimmed by 5 bases and the J gene end by 2 bases; junction bases not matched to a gene: 12. CDR1 is MNHEY and CDR2 is SMNVEV in the germline V gene (reference sequence).

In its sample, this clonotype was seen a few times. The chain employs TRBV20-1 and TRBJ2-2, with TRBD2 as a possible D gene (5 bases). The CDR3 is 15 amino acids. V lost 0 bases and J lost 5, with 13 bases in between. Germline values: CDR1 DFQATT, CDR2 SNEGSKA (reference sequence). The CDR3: CSARDFARRTGELFF. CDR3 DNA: TGCAGTGCTAGAGATTTCGCCCGGAGGACCGGGGAGCTGTTTTTT.

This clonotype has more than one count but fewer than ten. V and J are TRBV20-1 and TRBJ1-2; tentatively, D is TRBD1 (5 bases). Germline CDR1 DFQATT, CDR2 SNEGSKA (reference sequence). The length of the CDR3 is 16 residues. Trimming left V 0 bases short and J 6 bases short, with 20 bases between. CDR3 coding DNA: TGCAGTGCTAGAGAGGAACGACAGCCCGTTATCAATGGCTACACCTTC. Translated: CSAREERQPVINGYTF.

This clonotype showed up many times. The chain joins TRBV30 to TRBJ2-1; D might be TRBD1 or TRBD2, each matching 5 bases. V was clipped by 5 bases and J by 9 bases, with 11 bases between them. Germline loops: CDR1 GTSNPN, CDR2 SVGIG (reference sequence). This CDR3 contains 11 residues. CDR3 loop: CAWCRESEQFF. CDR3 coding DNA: TGTGCCTGGTGCAGGGAGAGTGAGCAGTTCTTC.

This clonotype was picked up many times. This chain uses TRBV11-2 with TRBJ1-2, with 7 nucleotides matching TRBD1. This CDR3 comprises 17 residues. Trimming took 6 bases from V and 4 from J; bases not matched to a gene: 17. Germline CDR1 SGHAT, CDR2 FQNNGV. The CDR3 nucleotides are TGTGCCAGCAGTCCGACAGGGCCGTCGTTCGGAAGCTATGGCTACACCTTC. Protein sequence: CASSPTGPSFGSYGYTF.

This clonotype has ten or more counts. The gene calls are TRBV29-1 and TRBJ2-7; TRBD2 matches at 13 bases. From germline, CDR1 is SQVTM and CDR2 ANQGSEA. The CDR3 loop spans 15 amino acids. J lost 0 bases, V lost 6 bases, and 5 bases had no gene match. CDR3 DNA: TGCAGCGTCGCCGGACTAGCGGGAGTCTCCTACGAGCAGTACTTC. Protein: CSVAGLAGVSYEQYF.

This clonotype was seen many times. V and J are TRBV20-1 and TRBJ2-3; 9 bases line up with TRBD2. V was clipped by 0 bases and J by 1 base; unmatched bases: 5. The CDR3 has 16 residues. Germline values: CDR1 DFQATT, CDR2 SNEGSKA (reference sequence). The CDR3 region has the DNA TGCAGTGCTAGAGAAGCGGGAGGATGGGGCACAGATACGCAGTATTTT. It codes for CSAREAGGWGTDTQYF.

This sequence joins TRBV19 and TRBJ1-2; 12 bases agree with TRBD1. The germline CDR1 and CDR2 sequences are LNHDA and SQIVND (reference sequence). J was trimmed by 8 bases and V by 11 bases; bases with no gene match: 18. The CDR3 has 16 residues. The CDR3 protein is CAGGTGTGGDFEGYTF. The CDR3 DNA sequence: TGTGCCGGAGGAACCGGGACAGGGGGCGATTTTGAGGGCTACACCTTC.

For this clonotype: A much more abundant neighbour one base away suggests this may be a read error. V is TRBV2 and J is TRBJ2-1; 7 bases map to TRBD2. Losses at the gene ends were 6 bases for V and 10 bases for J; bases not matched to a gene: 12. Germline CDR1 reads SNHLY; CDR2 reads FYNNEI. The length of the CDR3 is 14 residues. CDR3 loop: CASRGTATGGEQFF. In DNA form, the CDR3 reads TGTGCCAGCAGGGGGACCGCGACGGGGGGAGAGCAGTTCTTC.

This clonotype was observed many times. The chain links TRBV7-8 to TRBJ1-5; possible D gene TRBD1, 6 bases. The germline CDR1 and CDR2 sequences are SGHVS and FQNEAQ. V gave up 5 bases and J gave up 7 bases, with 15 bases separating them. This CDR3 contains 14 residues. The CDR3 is CASSITTGSQPQHF. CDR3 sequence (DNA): TGTGCCAGCAGCATCACCACAGGGTCCCAGCCCCAGCATTTT.

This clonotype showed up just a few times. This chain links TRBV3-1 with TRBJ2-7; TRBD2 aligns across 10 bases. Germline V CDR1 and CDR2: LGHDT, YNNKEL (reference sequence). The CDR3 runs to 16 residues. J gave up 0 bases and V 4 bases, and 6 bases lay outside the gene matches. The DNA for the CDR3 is TGTGCCAGCAGCCCGGGACTAGCGCCCAGCTCCTACGAGCAGTACTTC. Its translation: CASSPGLAPSSYEQYF.

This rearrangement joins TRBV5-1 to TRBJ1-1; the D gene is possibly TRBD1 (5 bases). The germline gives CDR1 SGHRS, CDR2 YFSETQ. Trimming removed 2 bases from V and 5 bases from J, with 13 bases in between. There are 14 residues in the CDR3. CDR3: CASSFSLGTTEAFF. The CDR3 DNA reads TGCGCCAGCAGCTTTAGCCTAGGGACGACTGAAGCTTTCTTT.

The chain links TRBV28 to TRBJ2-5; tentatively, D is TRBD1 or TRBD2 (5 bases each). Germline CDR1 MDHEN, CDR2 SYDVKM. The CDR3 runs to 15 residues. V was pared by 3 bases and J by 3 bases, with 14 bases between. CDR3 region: CASSFATWGKETQYF. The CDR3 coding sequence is TGTGCCAGCAGTTTTGCGACGTGGGGGAAAGAGACCCAGTACTTC.

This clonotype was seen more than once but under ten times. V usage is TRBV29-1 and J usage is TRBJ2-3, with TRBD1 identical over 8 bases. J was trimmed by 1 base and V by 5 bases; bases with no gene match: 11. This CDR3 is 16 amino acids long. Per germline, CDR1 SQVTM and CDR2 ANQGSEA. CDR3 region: CSVPTTGGSGTDTQYF. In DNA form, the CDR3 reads TGCAGCGTTCCTACCACAGGGGGAAGTGGCACAGATACGCAGTATTTT.

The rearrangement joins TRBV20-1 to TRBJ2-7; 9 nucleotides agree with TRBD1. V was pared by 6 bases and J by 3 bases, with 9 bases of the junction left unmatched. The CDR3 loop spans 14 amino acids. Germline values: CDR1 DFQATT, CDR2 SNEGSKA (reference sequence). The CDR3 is CSAKHRDRVYEQYF. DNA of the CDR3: TGCAGTGCCAAGCACCGGGACAGGGTCTACGAGCAGTACTTC.

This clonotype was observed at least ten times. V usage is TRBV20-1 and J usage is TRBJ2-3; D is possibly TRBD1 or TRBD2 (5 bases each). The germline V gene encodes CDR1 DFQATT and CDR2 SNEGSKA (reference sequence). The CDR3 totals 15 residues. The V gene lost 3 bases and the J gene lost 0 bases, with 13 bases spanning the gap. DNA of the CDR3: TGCAGTGCTAGGTCGTGGGGGATTAGCACAGATACGCAGTATTTT. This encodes CSARSWGISTDTQYF.

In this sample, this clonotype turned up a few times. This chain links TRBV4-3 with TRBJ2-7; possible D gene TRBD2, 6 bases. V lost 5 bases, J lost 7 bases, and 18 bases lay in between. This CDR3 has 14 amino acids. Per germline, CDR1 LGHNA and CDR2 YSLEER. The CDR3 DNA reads TGCGCCAGCAGCTCTGGCGGGACTCCCTTGGAGCAGTACTTC. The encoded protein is CASSSGGTPLEQYF.

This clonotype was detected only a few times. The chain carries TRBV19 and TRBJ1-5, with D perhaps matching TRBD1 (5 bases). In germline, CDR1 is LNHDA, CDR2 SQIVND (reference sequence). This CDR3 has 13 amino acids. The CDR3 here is CATGTQWDQPQHF. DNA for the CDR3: TGTGCTACCGGGACCCAATGGGATCAGCCCCAGCATTTT. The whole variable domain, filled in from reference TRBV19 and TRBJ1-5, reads DGGITQSPKYLFRKEGQNVTLSCEQNLNHDAMYWYRQDPGQGLRLIYYSQIVNDFQKGDIAEGYSVSREKKESFPLTVTSAQKNPTAFYLCATGTQWDQPQHFGDGTRLSIL.

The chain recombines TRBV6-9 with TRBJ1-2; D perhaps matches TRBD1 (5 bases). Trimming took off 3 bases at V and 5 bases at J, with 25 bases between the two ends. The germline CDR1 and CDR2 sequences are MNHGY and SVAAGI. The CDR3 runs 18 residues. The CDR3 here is CASSYRDEPADTGYGYTF. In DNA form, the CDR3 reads TGTGCCAGCAGTTACCGGGACGAGCCCGCAGACACTGGGTATGGCTACACCTTC.

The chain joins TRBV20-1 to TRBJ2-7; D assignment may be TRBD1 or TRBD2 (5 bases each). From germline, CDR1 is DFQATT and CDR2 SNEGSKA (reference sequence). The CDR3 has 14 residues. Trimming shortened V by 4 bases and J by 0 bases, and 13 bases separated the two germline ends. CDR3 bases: TGCAGTGCTACCGGGACGGAGAGCTCCTACGAGCAGTACTTC. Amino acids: CSATGTESSYEQYF.

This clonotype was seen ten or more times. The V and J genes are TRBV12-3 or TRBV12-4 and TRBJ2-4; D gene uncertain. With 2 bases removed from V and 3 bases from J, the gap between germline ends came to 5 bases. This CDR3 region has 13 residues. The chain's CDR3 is CASSLRDKNIQYF. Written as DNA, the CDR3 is TGTGCCAGCAGTTTAAGGGACAAAAACATTCAGTACTTC.